The T cell receptor (beta chain) described here comes from a study of blood T cell repertoires in COVID-19 (dated by TCRdb to 2019 to 2021). Regarding the research as a whole: Collaborator samples came from the United States, Italy and Spain and covered acute and convalescent phases of COVID-19. The material from the prospective study consisted of cDNA or gDNA derived from T cells, B-cell-depleted T cells, or PBMCs. Deeply sampled blood TCRbeta repertoires from subjects exposed to, actively infected with, or recovered from COVID-19 were included in the dataset. The repertoires were made available in a free public database intended to serve as a resource for research on the immune response to SARS-CoV-2. Samples were obtained from the ongoing ImmuneRACE study (first 160 participants) and from about 1,300 subjects provided by 6 global collaborators. Nearly every sample came with metadata listing a de-identified subject ID, COVID-19 status, age in years and sex. Where available, HLA class I and class II types were obtained from metadata supplied by the sample provider rather than from assay-based typing.

TCRbeta CDR3 regions were amplified from genomic DNA by means of the immunoSEQ Assay, a bias-controlled multiplex PCR. The paper's data handling went like this. Within the assay, amplification of reference gene primers was used to estimate how many nucleated cells each sample contained. Sequence reads were collapsed and filtered to measure the absolute abundance of every unique TCRbeta CDR3 rearrangement. For each sample, productive Simpson clonality was calculated as the square root of Simpson's diversity index over productive rearrangements. Not all clones reach the TCRdb copy of this immuneACCESS table, which keeps in-frame sequences only. Checked studies attribute under half of the gap to unresolved V genes and leave the rest unexplained. V, J and clone size are taken as reported in that table, and D and trimming were inferred from the DNA itself. This sample lists 110,000 or so clones; around 76% were detected once. The top ten constitute 19% of the sample.

Each collaborating institution followed its own protocols to collect whole blood in K2EDTA tubes. Collaborator samples were shipped for TCRbeta analysis as frozen whole blood, isolated PBMCs, or DNA extracted from either sample type. As concerns this clone: The target of this receptor is not known. The record has no base qualities; no much larger clone is one base away.

After removal of 4 bases from V and 1 base from J, the junction retains 5 bases not matched to a gene. From the cysteine up to the phenylalanine, the CDR3 has a length of 15 residues. CDR3 DNA only is kept here, 45 bases in frame from base 1. The germline V gene encodes CDR1 MGHDK and CDR2 SYGVNS. On the study overall, not on this receptor specifically: The quantity of clinical and demographic metadata differed by source and by participant and was supplied without curation.

Input material: peripheral blood. This TCR was recovered from a woman in her seventies with acute or convalescent COVID-19. Here the chain combines TRBV25-1 and TRBJ2-3, with TRBD1 identical over 7 junction bases. CDR3 sequence: CASSAATGGTDTQYF. The sequence in DNA is TGTGCCAGCAGTGCTGCTACAGGGGGCACAGATACGCAGTATTTT.